This T cell receptor (beta chain) was sequenced in a study of blood T cell repertoires in COVID-19. The data were produced by immunoSEQ multiplex PCR, yet TCRdb's version contains in-frame clones alone and is incomplete. The table has more than 95,000 clones, around three quarters seen once; the top ten hold around 37%. CDR3 length equals 16 residues. Per the germline V gene, CDR1 is LGHDT and CDR2 is YNNKEL (reference sequence). Germline trimming cut 1 base from V and 6 bases from J; bases unmatched to any gene: 8. The V gene is TRBV3-1 (or the pseudogene TRBV3-2), the J gene TRBJ2-3, with 9 bases aligning to TRBD1. Sequencing was carried out using peripheral blood. This sequence originates from a man aged 35-49 years with active or convalescent COVID-19. CDR3 bases: TGTGCCAGCAGCCAAGCTACAGGGGGCGGAGGGGATACGCAGTATTTT. Translating gives CASSQATGGGGDTQYF.